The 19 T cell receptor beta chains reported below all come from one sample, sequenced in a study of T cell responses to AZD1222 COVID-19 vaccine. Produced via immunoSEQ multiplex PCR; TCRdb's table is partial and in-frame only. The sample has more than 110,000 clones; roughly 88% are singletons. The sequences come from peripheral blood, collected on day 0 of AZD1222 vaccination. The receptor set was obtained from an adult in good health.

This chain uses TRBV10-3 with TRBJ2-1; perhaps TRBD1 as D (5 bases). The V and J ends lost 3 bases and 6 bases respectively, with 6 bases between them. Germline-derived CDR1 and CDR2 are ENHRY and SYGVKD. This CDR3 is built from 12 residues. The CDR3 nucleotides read TGTGCCATCAGTGACAGGGCCAATGAGCAGTTCTTC. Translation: CAISDRANEQFF.

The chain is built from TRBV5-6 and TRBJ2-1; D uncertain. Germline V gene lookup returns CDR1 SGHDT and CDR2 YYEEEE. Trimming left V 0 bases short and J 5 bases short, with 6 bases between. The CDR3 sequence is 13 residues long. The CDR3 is CASSLVMDNEQFF. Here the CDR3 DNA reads TGTGCCAGCAGCTTGGTGATGGACAATGAGCAGTTCTTC.

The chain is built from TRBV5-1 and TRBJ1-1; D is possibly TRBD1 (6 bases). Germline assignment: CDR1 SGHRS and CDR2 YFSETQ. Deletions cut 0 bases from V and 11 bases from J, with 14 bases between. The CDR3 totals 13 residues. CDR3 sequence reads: CASSLEGGRRAFF. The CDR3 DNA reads TGCGCCAGCAGCTTGGAGGGGGGACGACGCGCTTTCTTT.

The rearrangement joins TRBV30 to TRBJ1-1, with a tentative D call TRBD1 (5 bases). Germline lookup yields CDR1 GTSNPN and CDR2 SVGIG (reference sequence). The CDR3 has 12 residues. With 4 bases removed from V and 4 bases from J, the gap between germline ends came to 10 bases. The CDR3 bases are TGTGCCTGGATAACAGGAGGCACTGAAGCTTTCTTT. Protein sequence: CAWITGGTEAFF.

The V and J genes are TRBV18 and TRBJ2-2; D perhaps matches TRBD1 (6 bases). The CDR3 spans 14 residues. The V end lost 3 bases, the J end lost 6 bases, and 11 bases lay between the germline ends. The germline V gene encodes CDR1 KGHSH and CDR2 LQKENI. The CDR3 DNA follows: TGTGCCAGCTCACCGGGATACAGGGCCGGGGAGCTGTTTTTT. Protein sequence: CASSPGYRAGELFF.

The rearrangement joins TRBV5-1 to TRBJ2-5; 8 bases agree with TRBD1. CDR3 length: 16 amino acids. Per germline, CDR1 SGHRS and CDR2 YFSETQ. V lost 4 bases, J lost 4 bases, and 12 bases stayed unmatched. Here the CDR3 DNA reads TGCGCCAGCAGCCGACGACAGGGGTCTGAGTCAGAGACCCAGTACTTC. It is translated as CASSRRQGSESETQYF.

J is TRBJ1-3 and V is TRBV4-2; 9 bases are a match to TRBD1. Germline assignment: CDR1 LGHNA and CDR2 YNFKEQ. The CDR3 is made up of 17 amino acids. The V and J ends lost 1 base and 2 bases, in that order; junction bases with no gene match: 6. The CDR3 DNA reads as TGTGCCAGCAGCCAAGCCCACCGGACAGGGGCTGGAAACACCATATATTTT. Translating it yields CASSQAHRTGAGNTIYF.

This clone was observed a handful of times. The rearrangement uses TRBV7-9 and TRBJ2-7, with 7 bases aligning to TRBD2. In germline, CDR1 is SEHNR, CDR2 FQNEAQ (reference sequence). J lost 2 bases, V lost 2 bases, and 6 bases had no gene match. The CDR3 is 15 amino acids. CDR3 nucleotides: TGTGCCAGCAGCTTAAATCGGGGGGACCCCTACGAGCAGTACTTC. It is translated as CASSLNRGDPYEQYF.

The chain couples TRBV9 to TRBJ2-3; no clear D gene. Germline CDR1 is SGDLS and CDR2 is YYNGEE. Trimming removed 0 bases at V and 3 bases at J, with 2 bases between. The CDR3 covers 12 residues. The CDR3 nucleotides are TGTGCCAGCAGCGTAGCTACAGATACGCAGTATTTT. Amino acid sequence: CASSVATDTQYF.

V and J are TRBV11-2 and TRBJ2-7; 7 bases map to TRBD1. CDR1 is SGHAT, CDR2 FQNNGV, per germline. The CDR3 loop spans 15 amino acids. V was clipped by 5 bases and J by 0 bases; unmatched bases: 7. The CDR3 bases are TGTGCCAGCAGCGTTGCCGGGACAGCCTCCTACGAGCAGTACTTC. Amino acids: CASSVAGTASYEQYF.

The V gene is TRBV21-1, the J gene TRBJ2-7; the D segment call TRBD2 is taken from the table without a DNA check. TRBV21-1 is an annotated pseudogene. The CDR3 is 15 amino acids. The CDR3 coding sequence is TGTGCCAGCAGAAGGCCTCTCGGAGTGGGCTACGAGCAGTACTTC. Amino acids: CASRRPLGVGYEQYF.

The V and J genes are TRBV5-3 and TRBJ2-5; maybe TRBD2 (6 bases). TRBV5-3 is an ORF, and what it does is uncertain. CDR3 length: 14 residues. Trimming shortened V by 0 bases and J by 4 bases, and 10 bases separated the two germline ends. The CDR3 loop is CARSLVRSGETQYF. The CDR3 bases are TGTGCCAGAAGCTTGGTTCGTAGCGGAGAGACCCAGTACTTC.

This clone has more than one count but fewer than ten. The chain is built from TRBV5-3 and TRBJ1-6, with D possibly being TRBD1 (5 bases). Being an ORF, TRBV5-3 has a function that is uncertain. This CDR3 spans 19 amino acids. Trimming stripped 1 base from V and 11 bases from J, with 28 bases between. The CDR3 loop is CARSLPGCFRDGTVAPLHF. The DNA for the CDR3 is TGTGCCAGAAGCTTGCCCGGCTGTTTCCGGGACGGGACTGTTGCACCCCTCCACTTT.

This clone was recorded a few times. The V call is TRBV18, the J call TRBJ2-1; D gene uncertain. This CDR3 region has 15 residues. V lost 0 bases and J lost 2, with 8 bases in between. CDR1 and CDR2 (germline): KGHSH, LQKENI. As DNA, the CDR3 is TGTGCCAGCTCACCACCGTCTACAACCTACAATGAGCAGTTCTTC. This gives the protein CASSPPSTTYNEQFF.

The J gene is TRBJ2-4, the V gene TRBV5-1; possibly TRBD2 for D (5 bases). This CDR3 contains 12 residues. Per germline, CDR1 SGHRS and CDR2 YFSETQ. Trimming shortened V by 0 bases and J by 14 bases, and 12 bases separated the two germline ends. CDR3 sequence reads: CASSLGSGEKYF. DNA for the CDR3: TGCGCCAGCAGCTTGGGATCCGGGGAGAAGTACTTC.

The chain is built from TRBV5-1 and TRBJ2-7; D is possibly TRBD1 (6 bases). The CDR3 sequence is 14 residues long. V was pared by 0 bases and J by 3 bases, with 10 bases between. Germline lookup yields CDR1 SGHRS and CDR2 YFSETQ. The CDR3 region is CASSLEADSYEQYF. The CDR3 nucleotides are TGCGCCAGCAGCTTGGAGGCGGACAGCTACGAGCAGTACTTC.

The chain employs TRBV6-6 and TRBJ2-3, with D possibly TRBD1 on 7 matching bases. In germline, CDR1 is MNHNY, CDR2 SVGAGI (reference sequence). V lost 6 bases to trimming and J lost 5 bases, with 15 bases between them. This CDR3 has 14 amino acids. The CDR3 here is CASRPPGGLDTQYF. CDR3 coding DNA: TGTGCCAGCAGGCCGCCAGGGGGGTTAGATACGCAGTATTTT.

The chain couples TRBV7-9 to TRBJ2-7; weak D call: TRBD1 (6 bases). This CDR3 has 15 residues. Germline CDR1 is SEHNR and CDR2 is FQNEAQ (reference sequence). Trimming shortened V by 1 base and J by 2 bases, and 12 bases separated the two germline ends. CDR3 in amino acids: CASSLVGQTTYEQYF. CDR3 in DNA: TGTGCCAGCAGCTTAGTCGGACAGACTACCTACGAGCAGTACTTC.

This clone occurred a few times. The CDR3 region has the DNA TGTGCCAGCAGCGCGGGACAGGGGGTCAATCAGCCCCAGCATTTT. It translates to CASSAGQGVNQPQHF. The chain links TRBV7-9 to TRBJ1-5; 11 nucleotides align to TRBD1. This CDR3 has 15 residues. J lost 3 bases, V lost 5 bases, and 3 bases had no gene match. The V gene's germline CDR1 is SEHNR and CDR2 FQNEAQ (reference sequence). The whole variable domain, remainder taken from reference TRBV7-9 and TRBJ1-5, is DTGVSQNPRHKITKRGQNVTFRCDPISEHNRLYWYRQTLGQGPEFLTYFQNEAQLEKSRLLSDRFSAERPKGSFSTLEIQRTEQGDSAMYLCASSAGQGVNQPQHFGDGTRLSIL.